The 27 T cell receptor beta chains below were found in one sample sequenced in a study of metastatic and nonmetastatic thyroid tumors. Patients were all untreated before their thyroid surgery. From the PCR reads, TCRdb re-called clones with MiXCR. The sample includes 15,000 to 20,000 clones, 30% to 35% of them seen just once. The sequenced sample was tumor tissue. The receptors originated from a female donor with papillary thyroid cancer or a benign thyroid nodule (not recorded which). Some clones in this sample may be carry-over from other donors' samples.

The chain couples TRBV11-3 to TRBJ2-7; D assignment may be TRBD1 or TRBD2 (5 bases each). Trimming shortened V by 3 bases and J by 3 bases, and 18 bases separated the two germline ends. The CDR3 is 16 residues long. Germline CDR1 and CDR2: SGHNT and YENEEA. The CDR3 nucleotides read TGTGCCAGCAGCTTTTCATCAGGGAGTTTGGGCTACGAGCAGTACTTC. Translating it yields CASSFSSGSLGYEQYF.

The chain recombines TRBV12-3 or TRBV12-4 with TRBJ1-6, with D perhaps matching TRBD1 (5 bases). The CDR3 contains 15 residues. Trimming cost V 5 bases and J 7 bases, with 15 bases left between them. The CDR3 region has the DNA TGTGCCAGCAGTCCGCGGGGCAGAGGGAATTCACCCCTCCACTTT. Encoded protein: CASSPRGRGNSPLHF.

This clone came up a few times. An end of the junction differs from the germline gene, which may be a read error. V usage is TRBV6-1 and J usage is TRBJ2-7, with 8 bases matching TRBD1. This CDR3 spans 14 amino acids. CDR1 MNHNS and CDR2 SASEGT come from the germline V gene. The CDR3 region is CAGSVGQGAYEQYF. The CDR3 bases are TGTGCCGGCAGTGTAGGACAGGGAGCCTACGAGCAGTACTTC.

V and J are TRBV5-1 and TRBJ1-4; 7 bases fit TRBD1. Germline V gene lookup returns CDR1 SGHRS and CDR2 YFSETQ. The CDR3 has 14 residues. V shed 4 bases and J 6 bases; nucleotides not matched to a gene: 6. The CDR3 spells CASSGWTGDEKLFF. The DNA of the CDR3 is TGCGCCAGCAGCGGCTGGACAGGAGATGAAAAACTGTTTTTT.

V and J are TRBV6-1 and TRBJ1-2; 8 bases align to TRBD1. The CDR3 extends over 16 amino acids. Trimming took 6 bases from V and 4 from J; bases not matched to a gene: 13. Germline V gene lookup returns CDR1 MNHNS and CDR2 SASEGT. The CDR3 bases are TGTGCCAGCAGGTCCGCCCAACAGGGGGATGGCTATGGCTACACCTTC. Its protein is CASRSAQQGDGYGYTF.

The sample holds a few counts of this clone. The rearrangement uses TRBV6-2 or TRBV6-3 and TRBJ2-3, with 7 bases fitting TRBD1. V lost 8 bases to trimming and J lost 2 bases; unmatched junction nucleotides: 7. The CDR3 sequence is 14 residues long. Germline V gene lookup returns CDR1 MNHEY and CDR2 SVGEGT. CDR3 amino acids: CASGEGAHTDTQYF. Written as DNA, the CDR3 is TGTGCCAGCGGTGAGGGGGCCCACACAGATACGCAGTATTTT.

As to this clone: A much larger clone is a single base away; this may be a read error. The rearrangement links TRBV2 to TRBJ2-5; D not certain. V was shortened by 10 bases and J by 2 bases, with 17 bases between the two germline ends. Looked up from germline, CDR1 is SNHLY and CDR2 is FYNNEI. The CDR3 is 14 residues long. CDR3 sequence (DNA): TGTGCCATCACTCGGGCAGTGCGGCAAGAGACCCAGTACTTC. Its translation: CAITRAVRQETQYF. Together with reference TRBV2 and TRBJ2-5, the CDR3 gives the full variable domain: EPEVTQTPSHQVTQMGQEVILRCVPISNHLYFYWYRQILGQKVEFLVSFYNNEISEKSEIFDDQFSVERPDGSNFTLKIRSTKLEDSAMYFCAITRAVRQETQYFGPGTRLLVL.

V is TRBV18 and J is TRBJ2-3, with 8 bases identical to TRBD1. Germline-derived CDR1 and CDR2 are KGHSH and LQKENI. With V trimmed by 3 bases and J by 3 bases, 2 bases remained unmatched. The CDR3 length is 14 residues. The CDR3 bases are TGTGCCAGCTCACCCCGGGACAGGACAGATACGCAGTATTTT. This translates into CASSPRDRTDTQYF.

Within the sample, this clone is large. The CDR3 region is CASSPDRTGGPENIQYF. CDR3 sequence (DNA): TGTGCCAGCAGTCCGGACAGGACCGGAGGGCCGGAAAACATTCAGTACTTC. The chain has TRBV27 and TRBJ2-4; maybe TRBD1 (7 bases). V shed 5 bases and J shed 5 bases, with 22 bases lying between them. This CDR3 spans 17 amino acids. Germline V gene sequence: CDR1 MNHEY, CDR2 SMNVEV (reference sequence).

Within the sample, this clone is medium-sized. The V and J genes are TRBV6-2 or TRBV6-3 and TRBJ1-1; TRBD1 aligns across 8 bases. Trimming removed 7 bases from V and 11 bases from J; junction bases left unmatched: 9. This CDR3 contains 12 residues. Germline CDR1 is MNHEY and CDR2 is SVGEGT. The CDR3 nucleotides read TGTGCCAGCACCGGACAGGGAGGGGTGGCTTTCTTT. It yields the protein CASTGQGGVAFF.

J is TRBJ2-7 and V is TRBV12-3 or TRBV12-4; D is unclear. The CDR3 has 11 amino acids. The V and J ends lost 6 bases and 5 bases respectively, with 8 bases between them. The CDR3 DNA reads as TGTGCCAGCAGCCGCAGGAACGAGCAGTACTTC. Its protein product is CASSRRNEQYF.

A word on this clone: The germline gene is not matched at one end of the junction; a read error may be the cause. The genes are TRBV7-2 and TRBJ1-2; D call uncertain. Germline V lookup: CDR1 SGHTA, CDR2 FQGNSA. The CDR3 has 9 residues. In DNA form, the CDR3 reads TGTGGCAGCATCTTGGTAGCTTCGTTC. Translated: CGSILVASF.

This clone was detected only a few times. J is TRBJ1-1 and V is TRBV12-3 or TRBV12-4, with D unresolved. Trimming took 3 bases from V and 2 from J, leaving 10 bases between them. This CDR3 has 14 residues. The CDR3 region is CASSFDAANTEAFF. CDR3 sequence (DNA): TGTGCCAGCAGTTTTGATGCAGCAAACACTGAAGCTTTCTTT.

This clone was picked up many times. This chain joins TRBV5-7 and TRBJ2-7, with 10 bases that match TRBD2. TRBV5-7 has ORF status, its function being uncertain. After removal of 4 bases from V and 2 bases from J, the junction contained 18 bases not matched to a gene. The CDR3 contains 19 residues. CDR3 coding DNA: TGTGCCAGCAGCCCCGATTCCCGGACGTCGGGACTAGCGCCCTACGAGCAGTACTTC. Translated, it gives CASSPDSRTSGLAPYEQYF.

This clone was recorded many times. Just one base apart from a much larger clone, this may be a read error. The rearrangement uses TRBV5-1 and TRBJ2-3; 8 positions agree with TRBD1. CDR1 and CDR2 (germline): SGHRS, YFSETQ. The CDR3 extends over 15 amino acids. CDR3 region: CVSSRGTGYTDTQYF. CDR3 bases: TGCGTCAGCAGCCGGGGGACAGGTTACACAGATACGCAGTATTTT.

This chain joins TRBV4-1 and TRBJ1-5, with D uncertain. CDR1 is MGHRA and CDR2 is YSYEKL in the germline V gene. The CDR3 loop spans 14 amino acids. Trimming took off 1 base at V and 0 bases at J, with 4 bases between the two ends. CDR3 coding DNA: TGCGCCAGCAGCCAAGGACATAGCAATCAGCCCCAGCATTTT. Its translation is CASSQGHSNQPQHF.

This clone has only a few counts. The chain joins TRBV6-1 to TRBJ1-2; D is perhaps TRBD1 (5 bases). V gave up 6 bases and J gave up 4 bases, with 12 bases separating them. Germline V CDR1 and CDR2: MNHNS, SASEGT. The CDR3 length is 13 residues. The CDR3 sequence: CASSRDGVYGYTF. CDR3 coding DNA: TGTGCCAGCAGCCGGGACGGTGTCTATGGCTACACCTTC.

The V gene is TRBV5-5, the J gene TRBJ1-2; a possible D gene is TRBD1 (5 bases). Germline CDR1 and CDR2: SGHKS and YYEKEE (reference sequence). The V and J ends lost 4 bases and 7 bases respectively, with 20 bases between them. CDR3 length equals 15 residues. CDR3 nucleotide sequence: TGTGCCAGCAGCACTGGGGCCTTTGGCAGCGGTGGCTACACCTTC. Translation gives CASSTGAFGSGGYTF. The full variable domain, completed using reference TRBV5-5 and TRBJ1-2, is DAGVTQSPTHLIKTRGQQVTLRCSPISGHKSVSWYQQVLGQGPQFIFQYYEKEERGRGNFPDRFSARQFPNYSSELNVNALLLGDSALYLCASSTGAFGSGGYTFGSGTRLTVV.

Only a few counts were recorded for this clone. This chain links TRBV6-1 with TRBJ1-1; D may be TRBD1 (5 bases). Per the germline V gene, CDR1 is MNHNS and CDR2 is SASEGT. Trimming cost V 6 bases and J 1 base, with 12 bases left between them. This CDR3 is built from 14 residues. The CDR3 DNA sequence: TGTGCCAGCAGAAGTTTCACAGGGAACACTGAAGCTTTCTTT. Amino acids: CASRSFTGNTEAFF.

J is TRBJ1-4 and V is TRBV10-3; possible D gene TRBD1, 5 bases. This CDR3 has 14 residues. Trimming left V 3 bases short and J 5 bases short, with 10 bases between. Germline CDR1 reads ENHRY; CDR2 reads SYGVKD. The CDR3 reads CAISDGRTNEKLFF. The CDR3 DNA reads TGTGCCATCAGTGACGGGCGGACAAATGAAAAACTGTTTTTT.

The chain has TRBV19 and TRBJ2-7; 14 positions agree with TRBD2. The V and J ends lost 3 bases and 12 bases, in that order; junction bases with no gene match: 4. Germline CDR1 LNHDA, CDR2 SQIVND (reference sequence). This CDR3 region has 13 residues. The DNA for the CDR3 is TGTGCCAGTAGTATGGGGACTAGCGGGAGCCCGTACTTC. Translating gives CASSMGTSGSPYF. The full variable domain, its missing parts supplied by reference TRBV19 and TRBJ2-7, is DGGITQSPKYLFRKEGQNVTLSCEQNLNHDAMYWYRQDPGQGLRLIYYSQIVNDFQKGDIAEGYSVSREKKESFPLTVTSAQKNPTAFYLCASSMGTSGSPYFGPGTRLTVT.

The chain uses TRBV12-3 or TRBV12-4 and TRBJ2-7; unclear D gene. The V gene lost 6 bases and the J gene lost 2 bases, with 11 bases spanning the gap. The CDR3 runs 13 residues. Here the CDR3 DNA reads TGTGCCAGCAGCGGATTTGCTGCCTACGAGCAGTACTTC. It yields the protein CASSGFAAYEQYF.

A few counts support this clone. The rearrangement links TRBV19 to TRBJ2-3; 8 bases match TRBD2. CDR1 is LNHDA, CDR2 SQIVND, per germline (reference sequence). The CDR3 extends over 15 amino acids. V was clipped by 5 bases and J by 3 bases; unmatched bases: 7. CDR3 region: CASSSGGDGTDTQYF. Here the CDR3 DNA reads TGTGCCAGTAGTTCGGGAGGGGATGGGACAGATACGCAGTATTTT.

This clone came up many times. The chain joins TRBV7-9 to TRBJ1-2, with TRBD1 identical over 9 bases. This CDR3 spans 14 amino acids. Germline V CDR1 and CDR2: SEHNR, FQNEAQ (reference sequence). V was clipped by 5 bases and J by 7 bases; unmatched bases: 8. The chain's CDR3 is CASSGPGTGFGYTF. Written as DNA, the CDR3 is TGTGCCAGCAGCGGTCCCGGGACAGGGTTTGGCTACACCTTC.

Judged by abundance, this clone is large. The chain's CDR3 is CASSKGLAGGTGELFF. CDR3 in DNA: TGCGCCAGCAGCAAGGGACTAGCGGGAGGAACCGGGGAGCTGTTTTTT. The V and J genes are TRBV5-1 and TRBJ2-2; 15 bases fit TRBD2. This CDR3 comprises 16 residues. Germline V lookup: CDR1 SGHRS, CDR2 YFSETQ. V lost 4 bases to trimming and J lost 5 bases; unmatched junction nucleotides: 3.

The chain uses TRBV27 and TRBJ2-7; 13 bases align to TRBD2. Germline CDR1 reads MNHEY; CDR2 reads SMNVEV (reference sequence). The CDR3 is 14 residues long. Germline trimming cut 3 bases from V and 6 bases from J; bases unmatched to any gene: 2. DNA for the CDR3: TGTGCCAGCAGTTTCAGACTAGCGGGAGGCGAGCAGTACTTC. Protein product: CASSFRLAGGEQYF.

This clone was picked up a small number of times. The chain recombines TRBV19 with TRBJ2-7; perhaps TRBD1 as D (5 bases). Germline CDR1 LNHDA, CDR2 SQIVND (reference sequence). Deletions cut 7 bases from V and 0 bases from J, with 13 bases between. The CDR3 sequence is 14 residues long. CDR3: CASTQTVGSYEQYF. The CDR3 nucleotides read TGTGCCAGTACACAGACAGTGGGCTCCTACGAGCAGTACTTC.